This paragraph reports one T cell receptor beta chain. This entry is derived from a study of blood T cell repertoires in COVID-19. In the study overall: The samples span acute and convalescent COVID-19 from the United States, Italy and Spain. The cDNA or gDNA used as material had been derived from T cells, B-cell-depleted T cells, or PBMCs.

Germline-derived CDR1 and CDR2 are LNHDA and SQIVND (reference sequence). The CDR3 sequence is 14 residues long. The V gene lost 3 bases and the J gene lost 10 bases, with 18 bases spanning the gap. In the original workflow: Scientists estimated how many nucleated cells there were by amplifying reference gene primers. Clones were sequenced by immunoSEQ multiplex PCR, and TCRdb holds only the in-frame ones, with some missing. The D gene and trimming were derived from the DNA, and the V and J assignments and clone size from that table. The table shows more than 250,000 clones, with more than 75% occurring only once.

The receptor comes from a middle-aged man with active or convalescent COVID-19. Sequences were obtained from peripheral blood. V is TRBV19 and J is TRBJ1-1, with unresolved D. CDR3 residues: CASSMSVGLGGAFF. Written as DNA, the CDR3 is TGTGCCAGTAGTATGTCTGTCGGGTTAGGAGGAGCTTTCTTT.